This entry features one T cell receptor (beta chain) sequence. Roughly 0.45 to 1 ug RNA was reverse transcribed with random hexamers. Amplification of TCR beta CDR3 spanned 54 Vbeta and 13 Jbeta via immunoSEQ multiplex PCR. TCRdb analysed the immunoSEQ multiplex PCR reads with MiXCR anew, one entry per CDR3 protein. The repertoire holds approximately 150,000 distinct CDR3 sequences, with approximately 93% as singletons. The data were taken from a study of CD8 T cells in Susac syndrome. Sequencing targeted TCR beta in T cells from blood (CD8+ and CD4+). Healthy donors constituted the controls, which were matched for age and sex. The CD8+ and CD4+ T cells were negatively isolated, with the TEMRA cells enriched by FACS. V trimming: 2 bases; J trimming: 2 bases; junction bases outside the gene matches: 0. The length of the CDR3 is 15 residues. CDR1 is MNHEY, CDR2 SVGAGI, per germline.

This TCR came from a human donor in good health. The sample was CD4+ T cells from PBMCs. V gene TRBV6-5 combines with J gene TRBJ2-7; TRBD2 matches 13 bases. CDR3 sequence (DNA): TGTGCCAGCAGTTACGGACTAGCGGGGGCCTACGAGCAGTACTTC. Amino acids: CASSYGLAGAYEQYF.